This TCR beta chain was sequenced during a study of blood T cell repertoires in COVID-19. Study-level background: Both acute and convalescent COVID-19 samples were obtained from the United States, Italy and Spain.

Sequencing was performed with immunoSEQ multiplex PCR; in TCRdb, only in-frame clones are kept and a portion is missing. The sample yields 200,000 to 250,000 clones, over 60% seen once. This CDR3 has 15 residues. The J segment lost 4 bases and the V segment lost 4 bases, leaving 6 bases of the junction unmatched. Germline CDR1 is SEHNR and CDR2 is FQNEAQ (reference sequence). The source is a woman between 70 and 85 years old with acute or convalescent COVID-19. Material for sequencing was peripheral blood. The J gene is TRBJ2-7, the V gene TRBV7-9; 11 positions match TRBD2. The CDR3 sequence: CASSSLAGVGYEQYF. The DNA of the CDR3 is TGTGCCAGCAGCTCACTAGCGGGAGTAGGGTACGAGCAGTACTTC.